Sequencing of this T cell receptor (beta chain) was carried out in a study of OX40 agonist ivuxolimab in advanced cancers. Assay used: immunoSEQ multiplex PCR; TCRdb lists only in-frame clones, some missing. Of some 77,000 clones in the sample, around 90% were seen once. In germline, CDR1 is SQVTM, CDR2 ANQGSEA. The CDR3 has 11 residues. The V end lost 7 bases, the J end lost 14 bases, and 20 bases lay between the germline ends. The chain has TRBV29-1 and TRBJ1-2; no definite D call. This sequence originates from an adult with an advanced solid tumor such as melanoma, head and neck, liver or kidney cancer. The sample in question was CD4+ or CD8+ T cells sorted from blood, obtained in a trial of the OX40 agonist ivuxolimab. CDR3 DNA: TGCAGCGGGGATGTCGGGAGTGCCCCAACCTTC. Translating gives CSGDVGSAPTF.